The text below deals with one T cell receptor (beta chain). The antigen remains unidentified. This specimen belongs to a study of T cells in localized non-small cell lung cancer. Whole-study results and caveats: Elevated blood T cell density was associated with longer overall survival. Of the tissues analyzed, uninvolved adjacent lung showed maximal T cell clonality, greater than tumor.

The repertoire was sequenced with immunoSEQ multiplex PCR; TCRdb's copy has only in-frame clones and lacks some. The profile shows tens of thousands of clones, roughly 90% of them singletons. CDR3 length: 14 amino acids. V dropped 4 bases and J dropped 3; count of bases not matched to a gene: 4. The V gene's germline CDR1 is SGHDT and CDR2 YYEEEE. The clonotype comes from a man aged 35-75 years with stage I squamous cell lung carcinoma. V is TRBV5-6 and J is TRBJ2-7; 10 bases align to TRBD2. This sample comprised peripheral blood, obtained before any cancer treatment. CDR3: CASSLRLAGYEQYF. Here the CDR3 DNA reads TGTGCCAGCAGCCTTAGACTAGCGGGCTACGAGCAGTACTTC.